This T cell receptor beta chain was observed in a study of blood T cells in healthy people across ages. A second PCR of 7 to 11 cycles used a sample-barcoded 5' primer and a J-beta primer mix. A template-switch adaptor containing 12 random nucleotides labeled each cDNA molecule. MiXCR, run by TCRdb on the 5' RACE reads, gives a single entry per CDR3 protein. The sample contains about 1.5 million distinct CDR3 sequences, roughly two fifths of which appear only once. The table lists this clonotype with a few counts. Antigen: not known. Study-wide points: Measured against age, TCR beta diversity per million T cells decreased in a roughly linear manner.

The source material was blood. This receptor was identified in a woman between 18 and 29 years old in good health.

For the CDR3, the DNA is TGCAGTGCTAGTAGAGTTAGCACAGATACGCAGTATTTT. Translating gives CSASRVSTDTQYF. The chain links TRBV20-1 to TRBJ2-3; D is ambiguous. The CDR3 is 13 amino acids. Between the trimmed V and J ends, which lost 3 bases and 0 bases, there was a span of 7 bases. CDR1 and CDR2 from the germline V gene are DFQATT and SNEGSKA (reference sequence).